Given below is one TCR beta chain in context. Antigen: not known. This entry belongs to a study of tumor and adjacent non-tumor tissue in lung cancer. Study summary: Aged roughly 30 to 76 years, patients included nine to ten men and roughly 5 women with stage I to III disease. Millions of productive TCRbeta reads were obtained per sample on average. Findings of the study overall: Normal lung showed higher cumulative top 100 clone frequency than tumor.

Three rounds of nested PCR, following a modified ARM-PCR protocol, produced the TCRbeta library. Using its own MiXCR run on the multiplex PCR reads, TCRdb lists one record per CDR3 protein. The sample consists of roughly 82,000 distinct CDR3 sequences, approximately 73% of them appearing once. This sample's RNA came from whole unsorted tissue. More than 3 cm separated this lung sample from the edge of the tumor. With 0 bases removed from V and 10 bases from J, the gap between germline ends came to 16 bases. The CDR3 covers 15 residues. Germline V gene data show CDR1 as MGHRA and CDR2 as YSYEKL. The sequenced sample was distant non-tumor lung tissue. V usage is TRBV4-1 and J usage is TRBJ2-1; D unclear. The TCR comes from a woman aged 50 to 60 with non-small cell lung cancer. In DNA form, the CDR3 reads TGCGCCAGCAGCCAAGAATCTGTGGAGCGTGGGGAGCAGTTCTTC. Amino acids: CASSQESVERGEQFF.